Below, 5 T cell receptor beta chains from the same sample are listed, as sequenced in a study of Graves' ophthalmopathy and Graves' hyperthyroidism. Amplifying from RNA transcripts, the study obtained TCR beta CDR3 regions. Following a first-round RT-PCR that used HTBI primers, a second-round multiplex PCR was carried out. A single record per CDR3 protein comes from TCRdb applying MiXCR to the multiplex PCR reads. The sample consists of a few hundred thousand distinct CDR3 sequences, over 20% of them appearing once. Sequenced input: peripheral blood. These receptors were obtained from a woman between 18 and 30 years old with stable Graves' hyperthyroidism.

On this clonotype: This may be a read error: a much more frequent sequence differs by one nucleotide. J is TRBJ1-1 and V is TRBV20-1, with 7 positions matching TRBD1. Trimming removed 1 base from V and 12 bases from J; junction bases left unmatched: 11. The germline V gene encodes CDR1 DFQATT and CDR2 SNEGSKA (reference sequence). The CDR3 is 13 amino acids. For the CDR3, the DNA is TGCAGTGCTAGAGGGGGGACAGCCGGGGTGTCTTTCTTT. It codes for CSARGGTAGVSFF.

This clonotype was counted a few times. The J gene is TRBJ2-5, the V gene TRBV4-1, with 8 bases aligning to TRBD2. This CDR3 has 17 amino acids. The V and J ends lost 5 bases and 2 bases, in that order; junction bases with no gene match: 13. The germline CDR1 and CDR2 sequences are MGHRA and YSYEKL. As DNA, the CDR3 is TGCGCCAGCAGCATTATTAGCGGGACCGCCAGGCAAGAGACCCAGTACTTC. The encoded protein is CASSIISGTARQETQYF.

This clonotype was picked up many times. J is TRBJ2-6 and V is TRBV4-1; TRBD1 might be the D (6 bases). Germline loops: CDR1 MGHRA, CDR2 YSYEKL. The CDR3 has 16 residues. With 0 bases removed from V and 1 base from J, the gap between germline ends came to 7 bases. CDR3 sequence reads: CASSQDRGSGANVLTF. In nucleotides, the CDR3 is TGCGCCAGCAGCCAAGATAGGGGGTCTGGGGCCAACGTCCTGACTTTC.

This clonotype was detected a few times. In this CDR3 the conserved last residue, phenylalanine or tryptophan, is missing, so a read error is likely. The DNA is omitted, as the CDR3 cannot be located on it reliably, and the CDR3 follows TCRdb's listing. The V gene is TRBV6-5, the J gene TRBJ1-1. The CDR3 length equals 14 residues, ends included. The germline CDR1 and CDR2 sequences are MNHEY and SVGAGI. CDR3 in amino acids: CASSYRLGPNEACY.

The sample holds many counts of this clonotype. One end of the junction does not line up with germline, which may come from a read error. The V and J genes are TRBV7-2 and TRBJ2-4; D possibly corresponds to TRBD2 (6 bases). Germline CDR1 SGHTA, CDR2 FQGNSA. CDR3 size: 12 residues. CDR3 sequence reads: CANSLAVGIQYF. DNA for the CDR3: TGTGCCAACAGCTTAGCGGTTGGCATTCAGTACTTC. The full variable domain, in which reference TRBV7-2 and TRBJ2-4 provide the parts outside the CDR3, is GAGVSQSPSNKVTEKGKDVELRCDPISGHTALYWYRQSLGQGLEFLIYFQGNSAPDKSGLPSDRFSAERTGGSVSTLTIQRTQQEDSAVYLCANSLAVGIQYFGAGTRLSVL.